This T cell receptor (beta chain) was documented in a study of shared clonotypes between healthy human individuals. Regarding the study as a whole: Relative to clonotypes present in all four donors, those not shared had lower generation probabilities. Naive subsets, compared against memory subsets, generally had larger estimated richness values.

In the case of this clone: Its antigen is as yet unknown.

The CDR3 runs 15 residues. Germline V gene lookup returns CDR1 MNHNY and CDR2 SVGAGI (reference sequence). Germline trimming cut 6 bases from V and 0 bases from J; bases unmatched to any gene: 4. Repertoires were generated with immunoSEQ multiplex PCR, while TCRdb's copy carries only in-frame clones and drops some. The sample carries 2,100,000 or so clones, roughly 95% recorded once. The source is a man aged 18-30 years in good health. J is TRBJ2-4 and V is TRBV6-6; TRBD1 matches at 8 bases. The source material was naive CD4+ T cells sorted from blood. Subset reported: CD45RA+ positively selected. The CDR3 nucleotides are TGTGCCAGCAGCCCACAGGGGGGAGCCAAAAACATTCAGTACTTC. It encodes CASSPQGGAKNIQYF.